These T cell receptor beta chains were read from a single sample in a study of T cell repertoires in cytomegalovirus infection. These receptors are not linked to any known antigen. TCRdb called the reads again in MiXCR, with one record for every CDR3 protein. The sample shows fewer than 900,000 distinct CDR3 sequences, 25% to 30% of them seen only once. The sequences come from cultured CD8+ T cells from PBMCs, collected from culture after CMV antigen stimulation. The receptors here all came from a human donor in good health (CMV status not recorded). Some clones in this sample may be carry-over from other donors' samples. The CDR3 runs from the conserved cysteine through the conserved F or W.

>TRBJ1-4|TRBV27
CASSSGQGGEKLFF
>TRBJ1-4|TRBV12-3/TRBV12-4
CASSWTENEKLFF
>TRBJ1-5|TRBV2
CASSDVRGSNQPQHF
>TRBJ1-6|TRBV7-9
CASSLEGQGNSPLHF
>TRBJ2-3|TRBV7-2
CASSLVTRLAGGTDTQYF
>TRBJ2-4|TRBV7-9
CASSLGDTRGNF
>TRBJ2-5|TRBV29-1
CSVDDRGGFETQYF
>TRBJ2-3|TRBV4-1
CASSQDPAGGLASTDTQYF
>TRBJ1-2|TRBV7-6
CASSSGQGIYGYTF
>TRBJ2-5|TRBV7-2
CASSLGWATQETQYF
>TRBJ2-3|TRBV4-2
CASSQERRGLAGGLADTQYF
>TRBJ2-1|TRBV6-5
CASSYSVPVPNEQFF
>TRBJ1-5|TRBV9
CASSAYMDNQPQHF
>TRBJ2-3|TRBV20-1
CSAYFRDTSPLTDTQYF
>TRBJ2-7|TRBV7-8
CASMGDRSYEQYF
>TRBJ1-2|TRBV7-4
CASSLSRVSEVWDNYGYTF
>TRBJ2-7|TRBV4-1
CASSQKVAGALDEQYF
>TRBJ2-6|TRBV20-1
CSARNSNSGANVLTF
>TRBJ2-3|TRBV7-3
CASSLEGFDTQYF
>TRBJ1-5|TRBV12-3/TRBV12-4
CASSLGTDLYSNQPQHF
>TRBJ2-3|TRBV6-2/TRBV6-3
CASFRQGASTDTQYF
>TRBJ2-1|TRBV7-9
CASSLAEVREQFF
>TRBJ1-2|TRBV20-1
CSAITTRRANYGYTF
>TRBJ2-1|TRBV7-3
CASSLPSGGVHNEQFF
>TRBJ2-1|TRBV5-4
CASSLGLGAPYNEQFF
>TRBJ2-2|TRBV11-1
CASSLRKMNTGELFF
>TRBJ2-7|TRBV27
CASSLRKRYEQYF
>TRBJ2-2|TRBV7-2
CASSPRWQGTGELFF
>TRBJ1-2|TRBV6-2/TRBV6-3
CASSYGTASRTF
>TRBJ1-4|TRBV7-9
CASSEKGQGSFPNEKLFF
>TRBJ1-1|TRBV5-1
CASSLQVRHPNTEAFF
>TRBJ2-1|TRBV19
CASNPGLGNEQFF
>TRBJ2-1|TRBV27
CASTPDSRNYNEQFF
>TRBJ2-7|TRBV7-8
CASSLFASGGGYEQYF
>TRBJ2-1|TRBV7-2
CASSLGPGIEQFF
>TRBJ2-2|TRBV6-2/TRBV6-3
CASSETSAGELFF
>TRBJ1-1|TRBV5-6
CASSLAGVHTEAFF
>TRBJ1-3|TRBV27
CASSLSGQSPIYF
>TRBJ1-5|TRBV7-3
CASSLIYMTGRNQPQHF
>TRBJ1-4|TRBV13
CASSPGRDNEKLFF
>TRBJ1-2|TRBV6-6
CASSSWDRADGYTF
>TRBJ1-2|TRBV19
CASNSGGNYGYTF
>TRBJ2-2|TRBV5-1
CASSFGLIDTGELFF
>TRBJ1-1|TRBV27
CASSPGYRATEAFF
>TRBJ1-2|TRBV12-3/TRBV12-4
CASSFWDTYGYTF
>TRBJ2-5|TRBV5-6
CASSLTKDRGLFQETQYF
>TRBJ2-1|TRBV7-9
CASSSGTSKRNEQFF
>TRBJ2-1|TRBV19
CASTLIPFTSGGSPPPNEQFF
>TRBJ2-1|TRBV19
CASSPSFWRGENEQFF
>TRBJ2-3|TRBV27
CASSLKAGGFADTQYF
>TRBJ1-6|TRBV12-3/TRBV12-4
CASSLGESSPLHF
>TRBJ1-5|TRBV20-1
CSARDRVYSDQPQHF
>TRBJ1-5|TRBV3-1
CASSQESGRNQPQHF